A selection of T cell receptor beta chains follows, all from one sample in a study of CD8+ T cells in alopecia areata. Method: immunoSEQ multiplex PCR; TCRdb's copy keeps in-frame clones and lacks some. The sample contains about 140,000 clones, 82% of which appear only once. The source material was CD8+ T cells sorted from blood, sampled at week 4, from a patient treated with tofacitinib. Every receptor here comes from a human donor with alopecia areata. The CDR3 runs from the conserved cysteine through the conserved F or W. The order of the fields is CDR3 protein, V gene, J gene.

CASRIGANEQFF,TRBV4-2,TRBJ2-1
CAWGTGSGANVLTF,TRBV30,TRBJ2-6
CASAPRGGNEQFF,TRBV5-4,TRBJ2-1
CASSTWTGLETQYF,TRBV7-2,TRBJ2-5
CASSHETGDGYEQYF,TRBV4-1,TRBJ2-7
CASSPGASRETDTQYF,TRBV4-1,TRBJ2-3
CASSQVGERGGHYEQYF,TRBV4-3,TRBJ2-7
CASSEDGPYEQYF,TRBV6-1,TRBJ2-7
CASVDRLTDTQYF,TRBV6-1,TRBJ2-3
CASNQNTGELFF,TRBV6-1,TRBJ2-2
CASSHQTTGPGEQYF,TRBV4-3,TRBJ2-7
CSVRTGEDYEQYF,TRBV29-1,TRBJ2-7
CASSGSSYEQYF,TRBV9,TRBJ2-7
CASSASGGREKLFF,TRBV9,TRBJ1-4
CASSPFSRETQYF,TRBV7-2,TRBJ2-5
CASTFMGGPETQYF,TRBV5-4,TRBJ2-5
CASSWRARSTDTQYF,TRBV2,TRBJ2-3
CASSLMRGSYEQYF,TRBV5-6,TRBJ2-7
CASSLGTGFYEQYF,TRBV5-1,TRBJ2-7
CASSLGYNNEQFF,TRBV5-1,TRBJ2-1
CASSETGSHEQYF,TRBV9,TRBJ2-7
CASSLLGWGKNIQYF,TRBV27,TRBJ2-4
CATASGGPTYNEQFF,TRBV23-1,TRBJ2-1
CASSPVVGGDNEQFF,TRBV7-6,TRBJ2-1
CASSLDQLQETQYF,TRBV5-1,TRBJ2-5
CASSPDPGTGYNGELFF,TRBV4-2,TRBJ2-2
CASRQTDLFSEQYF,TRBV25-1,TRBJ2-7
CASSHPSSPTQYF,TRBV7-9,TRBJ2-3
CASSLAGRYNEQFF,TRBV7-8,TRBJ2-1
CASSRRLAGGLETQYF,TRBV5-8,TRBJ2-5
CASRPAGGIQETQYF,TRBV6-5,TRBJ2-5
CASSLRRTLRTTDTQYF,TRBV7-9,TRBJ2-3
CASSPASLDAKETQYF,TRBV7-8,TRBJ2-5
CASSLLAGMTDTQYF,TRBV27,TRBJ2-3
CAWSVQGNTEAFF,TRBV30,TRBJ1-1
CASSSTGFYGYTF,TRBV6-5,TRBJ1-2
CASMYNEQFF,TRBV2,TRBJ2-1
CASSLSRSYEQYF,TRBV7-6,TRBJ2-7
CASSLPAGELFF,TRBV7-2,TRBJ2-2
CASSHLTSLGNIQYF,TRBV11-2,TRBJ2-4
CASSLLQGPDTQYF,TRBV11-2,TRBJ2-3
CATSHRTPGTARYQETQYF,TRBV15,TRBJ2-5
CASSEGRQLHYNEQFF,TRBV2,TRBJ2-1
CASSPRRGGGYTDTQYF,TRBV9,TRBJ2-3
CASSLEDGNSPLHF,TRBV7-8,TRBJ1-6
CASSDSYEQYF,TRBV2,TRBJ2-7
CASSVRRMNTEAFF,TRBV5-1,TRBJ1-1
CASSYGRTDDQPQHF,TRBV6-6,TRBJ1-5
CSVEGGQLNTEAFF,TRBV29-1,TRBJ1-1
CASSGRTGNYEQYF,TRBV7-9,TRBJ2-7
CSVLRLSTGEKLFF,TRBV29-1,TRBJ1-4
CASSSHYKPYEQYF,TRBV5-1,TRBJ2-7
CASSLTGGEYNEQFF,TRBV7-6,TRBJ2-1
CASSPQGRADTQYF,TRBV11-2,TRBJ2-3
CASRGTVSSYEQYF,TRBV27,TRBJ2-7
CASSWLAAQETQYF,TRBV7-3,TRBJ2-5
CAFFPQGGGTDTQYF,TRBV30,TRBJ2-3
CASSAPLRVDGYTF,TRBV9,TRBJ1-2